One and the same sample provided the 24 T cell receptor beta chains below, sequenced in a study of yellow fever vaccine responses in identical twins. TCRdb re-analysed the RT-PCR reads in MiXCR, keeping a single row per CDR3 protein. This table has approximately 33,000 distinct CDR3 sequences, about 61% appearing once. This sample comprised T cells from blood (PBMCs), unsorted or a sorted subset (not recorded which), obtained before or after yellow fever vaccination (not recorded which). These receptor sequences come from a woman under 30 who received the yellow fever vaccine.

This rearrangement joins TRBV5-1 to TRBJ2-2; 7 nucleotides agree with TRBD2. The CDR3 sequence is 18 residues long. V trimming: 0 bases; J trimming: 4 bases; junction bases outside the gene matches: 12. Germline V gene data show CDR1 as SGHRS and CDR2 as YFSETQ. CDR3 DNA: TGCGCCAGCAGCTTGGCTCCCTCACACTGGGGGGGCACCGGGGAGCTGTTTTTT. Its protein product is CASSLAPSHWGGTGELFF.

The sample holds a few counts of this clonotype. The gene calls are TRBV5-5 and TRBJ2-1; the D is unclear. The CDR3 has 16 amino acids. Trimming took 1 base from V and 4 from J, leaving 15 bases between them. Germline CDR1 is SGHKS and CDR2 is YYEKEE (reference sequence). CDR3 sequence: CASSLSVRISYNEQFF. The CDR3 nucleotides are TGTGCCAGCAGCTTGAGTGTGCGGATATCTTACAATGAGCAGTTCTTC.

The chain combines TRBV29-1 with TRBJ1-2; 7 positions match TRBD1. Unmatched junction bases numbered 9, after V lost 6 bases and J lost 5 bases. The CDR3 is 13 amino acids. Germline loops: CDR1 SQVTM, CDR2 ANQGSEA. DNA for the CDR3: TGCAGCGTCCCGGGACAGAGAAAATATGGCTACACCTTC. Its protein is CSVPGQRKYGYTF. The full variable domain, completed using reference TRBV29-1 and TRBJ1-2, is SAVISQKPSRDICQRGTSLTIQCQVDSQVTMMFWYRQQPGQSLTLIATANQGSEATYESGFVIDKFPISRPNLTFSTLTVSNMSPEDSSIYLCSVPGQRKYGYTFGSGTRLTVV.

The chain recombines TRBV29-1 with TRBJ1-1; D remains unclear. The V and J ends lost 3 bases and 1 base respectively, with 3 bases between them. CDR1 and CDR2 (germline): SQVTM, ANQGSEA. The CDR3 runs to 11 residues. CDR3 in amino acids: CSVDRNTEAFF. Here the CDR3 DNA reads TGCAGCGTTGACAGGAACACTGAAGCTTTCTTT. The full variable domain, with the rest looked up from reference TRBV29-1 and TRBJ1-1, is SAVISQKPSRDICQRGTSLTIQCQVDSQVTMMFWYRQQPGQSLTLIATANQGSEATYESGFVIDKFPISRPNLTFSTLTVSNMSPEDSSIYLCSVDRNTEAFFGQGTRLTVV.

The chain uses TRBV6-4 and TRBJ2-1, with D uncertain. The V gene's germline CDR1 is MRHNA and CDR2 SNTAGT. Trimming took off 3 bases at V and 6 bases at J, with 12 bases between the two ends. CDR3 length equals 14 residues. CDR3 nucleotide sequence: TGTGCCAGCAGTGATTCGGTGAGCCCCAATGAGCAGTTCTTC. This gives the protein CASSDSVSPNEQFF.

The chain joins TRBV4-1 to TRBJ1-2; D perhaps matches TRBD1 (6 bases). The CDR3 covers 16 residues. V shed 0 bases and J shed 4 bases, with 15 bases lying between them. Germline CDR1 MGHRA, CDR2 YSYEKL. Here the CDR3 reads CASSQELSYRAYGYTF. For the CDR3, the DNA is TGCGCCAGCAGCCAAGAACTCAGCTACAGGGCCTATGGCTACACCTTC.

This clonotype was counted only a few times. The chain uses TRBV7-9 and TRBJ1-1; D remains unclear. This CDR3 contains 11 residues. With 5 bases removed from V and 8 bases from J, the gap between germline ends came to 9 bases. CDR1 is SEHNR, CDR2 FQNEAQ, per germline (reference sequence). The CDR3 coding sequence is TGTGCCAGCAGCCTTCAAACCGAAGCTTTCTTT. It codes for CASSLQTEAFF.

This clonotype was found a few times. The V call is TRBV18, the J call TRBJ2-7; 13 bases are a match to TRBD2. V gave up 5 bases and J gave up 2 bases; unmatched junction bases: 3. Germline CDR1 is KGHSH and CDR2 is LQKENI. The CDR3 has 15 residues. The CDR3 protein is CASSAGTSGAYEQYF. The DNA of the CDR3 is TGTGCCAGCTCAGCCGGGACTAGCGGGGCCTACGAGCAGTACTTC.

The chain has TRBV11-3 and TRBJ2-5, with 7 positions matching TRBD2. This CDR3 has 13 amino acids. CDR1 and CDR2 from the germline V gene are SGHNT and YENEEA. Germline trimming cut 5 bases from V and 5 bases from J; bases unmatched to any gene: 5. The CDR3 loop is CASSPRAGETQYF. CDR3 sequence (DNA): TGTGCCAGCAGCCCCAGAGCGGGGGAGACCCAGTACTTC.

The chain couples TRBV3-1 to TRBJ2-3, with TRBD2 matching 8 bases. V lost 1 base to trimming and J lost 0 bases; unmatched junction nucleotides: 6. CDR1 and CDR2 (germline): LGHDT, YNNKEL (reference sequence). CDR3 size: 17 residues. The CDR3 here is CASSQVGGRLSTDTQYF. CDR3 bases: TGTGCCAGCAGCCAAGTTGGCGGGAGGCTTAGCACAGATACGCAGTATTTT.

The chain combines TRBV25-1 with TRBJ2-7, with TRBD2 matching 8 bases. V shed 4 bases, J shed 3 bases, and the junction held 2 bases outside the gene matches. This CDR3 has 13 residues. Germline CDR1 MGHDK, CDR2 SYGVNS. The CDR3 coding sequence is TGTGCCAGCAGTGGGGGACTAGTCTACGAGCAGTACTTC. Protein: CASSGGLVYEQYF.

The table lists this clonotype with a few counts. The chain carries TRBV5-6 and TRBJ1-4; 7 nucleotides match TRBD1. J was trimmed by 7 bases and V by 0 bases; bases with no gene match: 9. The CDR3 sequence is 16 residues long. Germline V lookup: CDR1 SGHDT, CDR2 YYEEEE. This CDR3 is CASSLGLGGRSEKLFF. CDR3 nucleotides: TGTGCCAGCAGCTTGGGGTTAGGGGGCCGGAGTGAAAAACTGTTTTTT.

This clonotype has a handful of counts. CDR3 coding DNA: TGTGCCAGCAGCCACGGACTAGCGGGAGGGTCCTACAATGAGCAGTTCTTC. Protein product: CASSHGLAGGSYNEQFF. The chain links TRBV7-7 to TRBJ2-1; 15 positions match TRBD2. J lost 1 base, V lost 5 bases, and 3 bases had no gene match. Per germline, CDR1 SSHAT and CDR2 FNYEAQ (reference sequence). The CDR3 is made up of 17 amino acids.

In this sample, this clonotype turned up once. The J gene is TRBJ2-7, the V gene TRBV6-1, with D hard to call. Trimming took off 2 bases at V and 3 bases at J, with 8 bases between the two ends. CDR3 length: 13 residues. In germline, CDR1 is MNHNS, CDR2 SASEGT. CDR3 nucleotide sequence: TGTGCCAGCAGTGAACCTTGGGTCTACGAGCAGTACGTC. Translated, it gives CASSEPWVYEQYV.

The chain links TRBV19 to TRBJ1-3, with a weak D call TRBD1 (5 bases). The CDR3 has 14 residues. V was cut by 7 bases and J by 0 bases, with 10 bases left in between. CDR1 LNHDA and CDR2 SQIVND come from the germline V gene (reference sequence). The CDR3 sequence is CASTRQSSGNTIYF. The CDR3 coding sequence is TGTGCCAGTACCCGACAGAGCTCTGGAAACACCATATATTTT.

The CDR3 here is CSVEAHTGHEQYF. CDR3 DNA: TGCAGCGTTGAAGCACACACAGGCCACGAGCAGTACTTC. The V and J genes are TRBV29-1 and TRBJ2-7; D is possibly TRBD1 (5 bases). Deletions cut 1 base from V and 5 bases from J, with 12 bases between. Germline V lookup: CDR1 SQVTM, CDR2 ANQGSEA. The CDR3 is made up of 13 amino acids.

The CDR3 here is CASMTRIYEQYF. DNA for the CDR3: TGTGCCAGCATGACCCGGATCTACGAGCAGTACTTC. The J gene is TRBJ2-7, the V gene TRBV13; D is unclear. V was pared by 7 bases and J by 3 bases, with 10 bases between. Germline V gives CDR1 PRHDT, CDR2 FYEKMQ (reference sequence). This CDR3 spans 12 amino acids. The full variable domain, its missing parts supplied by reference TRBV13 and TRBJ2-7, is AAGVIQSPRHLIKEKRETATLKCYPIPRHDTVYWYQQGPGQDPQFLISFYEKMQSDKGSIPDRFSAQQFSDYHSELNMSSLELGDSALYFCASMTRIYEQYFGPGTRLTVT.

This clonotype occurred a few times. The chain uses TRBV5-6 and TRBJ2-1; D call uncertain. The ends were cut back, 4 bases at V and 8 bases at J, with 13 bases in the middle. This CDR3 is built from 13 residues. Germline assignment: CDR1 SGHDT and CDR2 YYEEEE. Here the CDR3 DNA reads TGTGCCAGCAGCCCACCTAGAGGCGATGAGCAGTTCTTC. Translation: CASSPPRGDEQFF.

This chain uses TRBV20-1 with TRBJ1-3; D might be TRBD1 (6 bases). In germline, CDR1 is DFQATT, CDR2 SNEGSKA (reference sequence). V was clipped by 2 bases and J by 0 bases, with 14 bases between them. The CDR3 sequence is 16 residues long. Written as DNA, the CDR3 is TGCAGTGCTAGACCCAGGGGCGCAAGCTCTGGAAACACCATATATTTT. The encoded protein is CSARPRGASSGNTIYF.

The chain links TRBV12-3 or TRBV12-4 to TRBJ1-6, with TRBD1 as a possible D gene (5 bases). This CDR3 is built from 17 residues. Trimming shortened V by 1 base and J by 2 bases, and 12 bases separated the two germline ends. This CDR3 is CASSLVMGVTYNSPLHF. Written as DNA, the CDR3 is TGTGCCAGCAGTTTAGTAATGGGGGTAACCTATAATTCACCCCTCCACTTT.

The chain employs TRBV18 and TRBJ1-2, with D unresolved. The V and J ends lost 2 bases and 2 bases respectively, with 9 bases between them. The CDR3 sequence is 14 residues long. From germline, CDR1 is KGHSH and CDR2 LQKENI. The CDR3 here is CASSPGRINYGYTF. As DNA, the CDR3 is TGTGCCAGCTCACCAGGGAGGATAAACTATGGCTACACCTTC.

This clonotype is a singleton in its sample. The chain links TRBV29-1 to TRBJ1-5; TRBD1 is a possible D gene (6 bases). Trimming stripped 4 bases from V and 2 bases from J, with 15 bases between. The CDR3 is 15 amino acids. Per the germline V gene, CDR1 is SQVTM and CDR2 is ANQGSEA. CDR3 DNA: TGCAGCGTTGCGGTGGGGGACACACGCAATCAGCCCCAGCATTTT. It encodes CSVAVGDTRNQPQHF.

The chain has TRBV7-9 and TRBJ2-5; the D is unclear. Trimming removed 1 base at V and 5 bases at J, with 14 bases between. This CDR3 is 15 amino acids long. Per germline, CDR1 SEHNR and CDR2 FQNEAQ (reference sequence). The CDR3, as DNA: TGTGCCAGCAGCTTAGTGCCAGCCCTCGGGGAGACCCAGTACTTC. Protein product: CASSLVPALGETQYF.

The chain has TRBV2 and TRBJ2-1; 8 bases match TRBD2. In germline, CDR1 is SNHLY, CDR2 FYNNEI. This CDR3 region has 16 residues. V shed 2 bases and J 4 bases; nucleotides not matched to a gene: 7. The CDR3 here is CASSERGTSGYNEQFF. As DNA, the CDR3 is TGTGCCAGCAGTGAAAGGGGTACTAGCGGATACAATGAGCAGTTCTTC.